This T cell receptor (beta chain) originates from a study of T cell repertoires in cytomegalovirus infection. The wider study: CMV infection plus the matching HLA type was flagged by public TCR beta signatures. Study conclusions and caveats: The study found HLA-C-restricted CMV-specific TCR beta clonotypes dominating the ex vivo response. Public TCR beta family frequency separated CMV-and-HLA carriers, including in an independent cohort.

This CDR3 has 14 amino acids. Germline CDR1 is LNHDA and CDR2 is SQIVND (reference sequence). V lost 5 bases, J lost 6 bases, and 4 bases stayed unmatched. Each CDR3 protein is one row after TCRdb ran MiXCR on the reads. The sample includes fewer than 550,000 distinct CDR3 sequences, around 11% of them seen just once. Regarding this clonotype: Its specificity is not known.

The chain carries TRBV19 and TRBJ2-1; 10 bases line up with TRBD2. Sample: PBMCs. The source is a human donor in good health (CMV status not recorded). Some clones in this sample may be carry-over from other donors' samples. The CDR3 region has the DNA TGTGCCAGTAGTGCTTGGACTAGCGGCAATGAGCAGTTCTTC. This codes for CASSAWTSGNEQFF.